A single sample is the source of the 14 T cell receptor beta chains below, sequenced in a study of patients and donors after allogeneic stem cell transplantation. TCRdb re-called the RT-PCR reads with MiXCR, one entry per CDR3 protein. The sample contains about 400,000 distinct CDR3 sequences, 16% of which appear only once. The sequencing input was blood, either unsorted or a sorted T cell fraction (not recorded which). These receptors were obtained from a human donor who was either an allogeneic HSCT recipient or a stem cell or donor lymphocyte infusion donor (not recorded which). It is not recorded whose cells these are; they may come from a transplant donor.

The chain couples TRBV5-6 to TRBJ1-5; possible D gene TRBD1, 6 bases. V lost 3 bases, J lost 9 bases, and 19 bases lay in between. CDR1 is SGHDT and CDR2 is YYEEEE in the germline V gene. CDR3 length: 15 residues. CDR3 nucleotide sequence: TGTGCCAGCAGCTCGAGGGGGGGCTGGGATCGGCCCCAGCATTTT. This sequence encodes CASSSRGGWDRPQHF. The whole variable domain, filled in from reference TRBV5-6 and TRBJ1-5, reads DAGVTQSPTHLIKTRGQQVTLRCSPKSGHDTVSWYQQALGQGPQFIFQYYEEEERQRGNFPDRFSGHQFPNYSSELNVNALLLGDSALYLCASSSRGGWDRPQHFGDGTRLSIL.

The rearrangement joins TRBV6-5 to TRBJ1-2; possibly TRBD1 for D (6 bases). The CDR3 covers 17 residues. Germline values: CDR1 MNHEY, CDR2 SVGAGI. V was trimmed by 2 bases and J by 0 bases, leaving 16 bases between them. The CDR3 bases are TGTGCCAGCAGTTACCCCTTAGGAGGGGGGGCTAACTATGGCTACACCTTC. The encoded protein is CASSYPLGGGANYGYTF.

V gene TRBV3-1 combines with J gene TRBJ2-7; possible D gene TRBD1, 5 bases. Germline V CDR1 and CDR2: LGHDT, YNNKEL (reference sequence). V lost 1 base, J lost 3 bases, and 16 bases lay in between. The CDR3 length is 16 residues. In nucleotides, the CDR3 is TGTGCCAGCAGCCAAGGTCTGCTGGACACCGTCTACGAGCAGTACTTC. Translated: CASSQGLLDTVYEQYF.

The V gene is TRBV28, the J gene TRBJ1-5, with TRBD1 as a possible D gene (6 bases). In germline, CDR1 is MDHEN, CDR2 SYDVKM. V was clipped by 6 bases and J by 12 bases, with 12 bases between them. The CDR3 is made up of 11 amino acids. The CDR3 sequence: CASSPDSVQHF. In nucleotides, the CDR3 is TGTGCCAGCAGCCCGGACAGCGTCCAGCATTTT.

This clonotype was counted only a few times. J is TRBJ2-1 and V is TRBV20-1, with D possibly matching TRBD2 (5 bases). The V gene's germline CDR1 is DFQATT and CDR2 SNEGSKA (reference sequence). The CDR3 loop spans 13 amino acids. The V end lost 6 bases, the J end lost 2 bases, and 11 bases lay between the germline ends. The CDR3 DNA reads as TGCAGTGCGGGGAGTGTCACCTACAATGAGCAGTTCTTC. Translated: CSAGSVTYNEQFF.

This clonotype was recorded at least ten times. The V call is TRBV25-1, the J call TRBJ1-2, with D tentatively TRBD1 (6 bases). The V gene lost 0 bases and the J gene lost 8 bases, with 10 bases spanning the gap. The germline gives CDR1 MGHDK, CDR2 SYGVNS. This CDR3 is built from 13 residues. CDR3 sequence (DNA): TGTGCCAGCAGTGAATATACAGGGAAGGGCTACACCTTC. Translating gives CASSEYTGKGYTF.

This clonotype was counted between two and nine times. The chain recombines TRBV5-1 with TRBJ2-7; D possibly corresponds to TRBD1 (6 bases). V was clipped by 1 base and J by 6 bases, with 14 bases between them. The CDR3 has 14 amino acids. Germline values: CDR1 SGHRS, CDR2 YFSETQ. CDR3 DNA: TGCGCCAGCAGCTTGAAGGGGGAAGCCTCCGAGCAGTACTTC. This encodes CASSLKGEASEQYF. The full variable domain, in which reference TRBV5-1 and TRBJ2-7 provide the parts outside the CDR3, is KAGVTQTPRYLIKTRGQQVTLSCSPISGHRSVSWYQQTPGQGLQFLFEYFSETQRNKGNFPGRFSGRQFSNSRSEMNVSTLELGDSALYLCASSLKGEASEQYFGPGTRLTVT.

This clonotype was seen more than once but under ten times. J is TRBJ2-7 and V is TRBV20-1; 9 positions agree with TRBD1. The CDR3 extends over 16 amino acids. From germline, CDR1 is DFQATT and CDR2 SNEGSKA (reference sequence). The ends lost 1 base at V and 7 bases at J; junction bases unmatched: 14. The CDR3 sequence is CSARGPFRDRVREQYF. The CDR3 DNA is TGCAGTGCTAGAGGCCCTTTCCGGGACAGGGTCCGGGAGCAGTACTTC.

This clonotype has a handful of counts. The rearrangement joins TRBV24-1 to TRBJ2-3; no definite D call. The V and J ends lost 4 bases and 4 bases respectively, with 8 bases between them. The germline gives CDR1 KGHDR, CDR2 SFDVKD. The length of the CDR3 is 13 residues. The DNA for the CDR3 is TGTGCCACCAGTGAACCGCCCTCAGATACGCAGTATTTT. Translation gives CATSEPPSDTQYF.

There are a few counts of this clonotype. The gene calls are TRBV29-1 and TRBJ2-1; 7 nucleotides agree with TRBD1. The CDR3 totals 12 residues. Germline V gives CDR1 SQVTM, CDR2 ANQGSEA. The J segment lost 4 bases and the V segment lost 7 bases, leaving 4 bases of the junction unmatched. CDR3 residues: CSGGRGYNEQFF. In DNA, the CDR3 is TGCAGCGGTGGCAGGGGGTACAATGAGCAGTTCTTC.

The rearrangement links TRBV6-1 to TRBJ2-2; 8 nucleotides agree with TRBD2. Germline CDR1 is MNHNS and CDR2 is SASEGT. CDR3 length: 18 amino acids. The V gene end was trimmed by 1 base and the J gene end by 4 bases; junction bases not matched to a gene: 11. The CDR3 spells CASSEGYRAGAPTGELFF. The CDR3 nucleotides are TGTGCCAGCAGTGAAGGGTACCGAGCGGGGGCCCCCACCGGGGAGCTGTTTTTT.

CDR3: CASSPAGGRRDEQFF. The CDR3 DNA reads TGTGCCAGCAGCCCCGCGGGGGGGCGAAGGGATGAGCAGTTCTTC. The chain has TRBV5-8 and TRBJ2-1; 9 nucleotides agree with TRBD2. This CDR3 is 15 amino acids long. Trimming cost V 4 bases and J 8 bases; bases outside gene matches: 10. Germline CDR1 reads SGHTS; CDR2 reads YDEGEE.

This clonotype was found a few times. The chain carries TRBV20-1 and TRBJ1-6; unclear D gene. V was cut by 5 bases and J by 6 bases, with 5 bases left in between. CDR1 and CDR2 from the germline V gene are DFQATT and SNEGSKA (reference sequence). The CDR3 runs 11 residues. The chain's CDR3 is CSAPPNSPLHF. In nucleotides, the CDR3 is TGCAGTGCTCCACCTAATTCACCCCTCCACTTT.

This clonotype was seen a handful of times. V usage is TRBV21-1 and J usage is TRBJ1-4; the listed D gene, TRBD1, was not tested against the DNA. TRBV21-1 is a pseudogene. The CDR3 has 14 residues. The CDR3: CASRSRTGREKLFF. CDR3 DNA sequence: TGTGCCAGCAGATCTCGGACAGGACGTGAAAAACTGTTTTTT.